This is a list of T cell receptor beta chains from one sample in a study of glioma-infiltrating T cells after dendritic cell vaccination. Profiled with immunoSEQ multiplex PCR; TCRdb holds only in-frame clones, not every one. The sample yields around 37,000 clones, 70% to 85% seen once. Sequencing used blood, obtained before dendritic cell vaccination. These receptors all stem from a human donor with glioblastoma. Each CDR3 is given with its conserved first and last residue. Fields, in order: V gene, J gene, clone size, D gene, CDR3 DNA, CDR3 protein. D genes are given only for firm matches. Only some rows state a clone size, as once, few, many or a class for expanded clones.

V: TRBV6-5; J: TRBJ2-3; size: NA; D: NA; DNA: TGTGCCAGCAGTTACTCCACAGAGTTCACAGATACGCAGTATTTT; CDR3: CASSYSTEFTDTQYF
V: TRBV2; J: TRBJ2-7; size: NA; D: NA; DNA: TGTGCCAGCAGTTGGGAGTCCCCCGAGCAGTACTTC; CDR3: CASSWESPEQYF
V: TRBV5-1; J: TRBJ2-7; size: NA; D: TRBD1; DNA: TGCGCCAGCAGCCCGCGGGGACAGGGGTACGAGCAGTACTTC; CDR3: CASSPRGQGYEQYF
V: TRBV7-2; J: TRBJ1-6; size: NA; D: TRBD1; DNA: TGTGCCAGCAGCTCCCTGACAGGGAACTCACCCCTCCACTTT; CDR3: CASSSLTGNSPLHF
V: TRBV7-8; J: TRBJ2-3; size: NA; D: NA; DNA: TGTGCCAGCAGCTTTAGCACGACGCAGTATTTT; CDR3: CASSFSTTQYF
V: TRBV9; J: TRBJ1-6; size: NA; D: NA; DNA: TGTGCCAGCAGCGGACACCAAAATTCACCCCTCCACTTT; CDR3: CASSGHQNSPLHF
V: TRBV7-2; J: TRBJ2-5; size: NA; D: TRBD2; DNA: TGTGCCAGCAGTGTTCGAACTAGCGGGGGGGCCCGAGAGACCCAGTACTTC; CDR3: CASSVRTSGGARETQYF
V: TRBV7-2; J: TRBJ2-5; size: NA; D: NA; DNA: TGTGCCAGCAGCCCATGGAGGGGGCGGGCCCAAGAGACCCAGTACTTC; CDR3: CASSPWRGRAQETQYF
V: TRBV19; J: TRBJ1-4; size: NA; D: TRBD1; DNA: TGTGCCAGTAGTATTGGACAGGGAAAACTGTTTTTT; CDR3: CASSIGQGKLFF
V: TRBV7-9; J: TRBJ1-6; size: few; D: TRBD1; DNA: TGTGCCAGCAGGCCCGGCGGGACAGATCCGGTCTCACCCCTCCACTTT; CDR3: CASRPGGTDPVSPLHF
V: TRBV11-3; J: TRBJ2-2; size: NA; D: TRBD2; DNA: TGCGCCAGCAGCCTTTCGGGGGGGCCGGGCACCGGGGAGCTGTTTTTT; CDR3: CASSLSGGPGTGELFF
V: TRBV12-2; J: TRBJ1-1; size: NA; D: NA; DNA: TGTGCAAGTCGCGCCCGGGACAGGGGGCTGAGGACTGAAGCTTTCTTT; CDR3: CASRARDRGLRTEAFF
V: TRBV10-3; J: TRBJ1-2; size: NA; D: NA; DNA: TGTGCCATCAGTGAGTCTCGGGAGGACAACTATGGCTACACCTTC; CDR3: CAISESREDNYGYTF
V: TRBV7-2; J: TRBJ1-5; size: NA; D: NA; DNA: TGTGCCAGCAGCTTAGCTCCCGGGAATCAGCCCCAGCATTTT; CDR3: CASSLAPGNQPQHF
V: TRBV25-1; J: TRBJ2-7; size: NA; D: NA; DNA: TGTGCCAGCAGTGTCAGTGCCTCCTACGAGCAGTACTTC; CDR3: CASSVSASYEQYF
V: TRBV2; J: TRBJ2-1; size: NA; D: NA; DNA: TGTGCCAGCAGCAAGGCAGGGGAAGGCTGCAATGAGCAGTTCTTC; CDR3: CASSKAGEGCNEQFF
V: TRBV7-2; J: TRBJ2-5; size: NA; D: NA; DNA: TGTGCCAGCAGCATATTATCGAGGGGGATCGGTGAGACCCAGTACTTC; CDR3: CASSILSRGIGETQYF
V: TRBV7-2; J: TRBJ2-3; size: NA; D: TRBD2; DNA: TGTGCCAGCAGCCGAACTAGCGGGGGGCCCGTGGATACGCAGTATTTT; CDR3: CASSRTSGGPVDTQYF
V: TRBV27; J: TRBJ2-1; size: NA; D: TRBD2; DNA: TGTGCCAGCAGTTTATCCAGCGGGGGGGTTTCTGAGCAGTTCTTC; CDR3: CASSLSSGGVSEQFF
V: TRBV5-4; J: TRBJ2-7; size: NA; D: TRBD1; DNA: TGTGCCAGCAGCCCTGTGCCTCAGACAGGGAACCCCTACGAGCAGTACTTC; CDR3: CASSPVPQTGNPYEQYF
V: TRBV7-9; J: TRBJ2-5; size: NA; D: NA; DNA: TGTGCCAGCAGTCCACCTAGGGGCTATGGAGAGACCCAGTACTTC; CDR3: CASSPPRGYGETQYF
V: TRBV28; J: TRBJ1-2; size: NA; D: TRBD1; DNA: TGTGCCAGCAGTCCGCAGACAGGGGGGACCTATGGCTACACCTTC; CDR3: CASSPQTGGTYGYTF
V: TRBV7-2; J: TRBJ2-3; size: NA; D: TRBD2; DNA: TGTGCCAGCAGCTTACGCGGGGGGCCGGGCACAGATACGCAGTATTTT; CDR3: CASSLRGGPGTDTQYF
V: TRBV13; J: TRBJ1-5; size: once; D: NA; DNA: TGTGCCAGCAGCCCCAAGGGGCAGCCCCAGCATTTT; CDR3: CASSPKGQPQHF